One sample yielded the 6 T cell receptor beta chains listed below, sequenced in a study of healthy donors' naive CD4 and CD8 T cells. TCR libraries were built from 450 to 650 ng of total RNA by linear amplification. TCRdb recomputed calls from the reads with MiXCR, one row per CDR3 protein. The sample records 180,000 or so distinct CDR3 sequences, around 70% being singletons. The sequenced sample was naive CD4+ and CD8+ T cells sorted from blood, pooled from several donors. These receptor sequences come from a pool of human donors in good health; the sample pools cells from several healthy donors.

In its sample, this clonotype was seen once. This chain links TRBV5-1 with TRBJ1-2, with D tentatively TRBD1 (5 bases). Per germline, CDR1 SGHRS and CDR2 YFSETQ. This CDR3 is 12 amino acids long. V was pared by 2 bases and J by 7 bases, with 9 bases between. The CDR3 loop reads CASSFTGGGYTF. Here the CDR3 DNA reads TGCGCCAGCAGCTTTACAGGTGGTGGCTACACCTTC.

CDR3 DNA: TGCGCCAGCAGCCATGAATGGGGGACAGGGCAGCCCCAGCATTTT. Translated, it gives CASSHEWGTGQPQHF. The chain combines TRBV4-1 with TRBJ1-5, with 9 bases identical to TRBD1. The CDR3 has 15 amino acids. Germline loops: CDR1 MGHRA, CDR2 YSYEKL. V lost 3 bases, J lost 7 bases, and 7 bases stayed unmatched.

This clonotype came up once. The chain is built from TRBV20-1 and TRBJ1-6; D remains unclear. Trimming removed 6 bases from V and 7 bases from J, with 7 bases in between. Germline V gene sequence: CDR1 DFQATT, CDR2 SNEGSKA (reference sequence). This CDR3 is built from 11 residues. Written as DNA, the CDR3 is TGCAGTGCCGTTGGGAATTCACCCCTCCACTTT. Translated, it gives CSAVGNSPLHF.

The chain recombines TRBV15 with TRBJ2-1; D might be TRBD1 or TRBD2, each matching 5 bases. This CDR3 is built from 15 residues. In germline, CDR1 is LNHNV, CDR2 YYDKDF (reference sequence). With 1 base removed from V and 6 bases from J, the gap between germline ends came to 13 bases. As DNA, the CDR3 is TGTGCCACCAGCAGAGGACCGGGACCCTCCAATGAGCAGTTCTTC. This encodes CATSRGPGPSNEQFF.

This clonotype appeared a few times. The rearrangement links TRBV29-1 to TRBJ2-7, with D perhaps TRBD1 or TRBD2 (5 bases each). Deletions cut 4 bases from V and 5 bases from J, with 15 bases between. This CDR3 contains 13 residues. Germline-derived CDR1 and CDR2 are SQVTM and ANQGSEA. In DNA form, the CDR3 reads TGCAGCGTTGTGAGGGGTGGGATGGACGAGCAGTACTTC. Amino acids: CSVVRGGMDEQYF.

This clonotype was observed once. J is TRBJ2-7 and V is TRBV20-1, with TRBD2 matching 7 bases. The V and J ends lost 5 bases and 3 bases, in that order; junction bases with no gene match: 13. The CDR3 has 15 amino acids. The germline CDR1 and CDR2 sequences are DFQATT and SNEGSKA (reference sequence). CDR3: CSAFNRDYWSYEQYF. The CDR3 region has the DNA TGCAGTGCTTTCAACCGGGACTACTGGAGCTACGAGCAGTACTTC.